The present T cell receptor (beta chain) was sequenced within a study of blood T cell repertoires in COVID-19. Overall study context: Both acute and convalescent COVID-19 samples were obtained from the United States, Italy and Spain.

The V end was cut by 7 bases, the J end by 2 bases, with 14 bases between. CDR1 is SGHTA and CDR2 is FQGNSA in the germline V gene. CDR3 length: 14 amino acids. TCRdb's table, derived via immunoSEQ multiplex PCR, lists solely in-frame clones and lacks some. The table includes 300,000 to 400,000 clones, about 87% detected once. Sequences were obtained from peripheral blood. This chain uses TRBV7-2 with TRBJ2-5; the D gene is possibly TRBD2 (7 bases). This clonotype originated in a man aged 25 to 45 with COVID-19, enrolled during active disease. This CDR3 is CASNIGGAQETQYF. For the CDR3, the DNA is TGTGCCAGCAATATAGGGGGGGCTCAAGAGACCCAGTACTTC.